The sequence of this TCR beta chain was determined in a study of T-cell memory formation after mild COVID-19. General study results and limits: Whether day 37 second-wave clones are SARS-CoV-2-specific was not confirmed. In pre-infection memory, a portion of responding clones appeared, which suggested that cross-reactive memory joined.

Regarding this clonotype: Its antigen is unknown.

Looked up from germline, CDR1 is SEHNR and CDR2 is FQNEAQ (reference sequence). The J segment lost 3 bases and the V segment lost 5 bases, leaving 14 bases of the junction unmatched. The CDR3 runs 18 residues. MiXCR, run by TCRdb on the 5' RACE reads, gives a single entry per CDR3 protein. The sample includes about 160,000 distinct CDR3 sequences, 31% of them seen just once. The chain has TRBV7-9 and TRBJ2-2; 8 bases agree with TRBD1. This clonotype was obtained from an adult woman who had mild COVID-19 (a few samples of this study predate the infection). Cell type and time point are not known. What was sequenced was PBMCs or a T cell subset sorted from them (not recorded which). Here the CDR3 reads CASSITLFMTGDTGELFF. The CDR3 DNA sequence: TGTGCCAGCAGCATTACCTTGTTTATGACAGGGGACACCGGGGAGCTGTTTTTT.